This T cell receptor (beta chain) was profiled in a study of T-cell reconstitution after alpha-beta-depleted transplantation in children. The CDR3 contains 13 residues. Germline CDR1 and CDR2: SGHDT and YYEEEE. V lost 0 bases to trimming and J lost 2 bases, with 6 bases between them. It was with unique molecular identifiers that the TCRbeta library was prepared. TCRdb redid the calling of the PCR reads with MiXCR, one entry per CDR3 protein. The data show about 32,000 distinct CDR3 sequences, with under 6.5% seen just once and 25% to 30% held by the top ten. Study-level results: Diversity of TCRbeta at day 60 was high in some patients, arising from surviving recipient T cells and thymic progenitors. Reportedly, roughly two months post-transplant, alpha-beta T cells arose from several hundred expanded graft clones. At one year after transplant, newly produced T cells mostly accounted for T-cell counts and diversity.

Concerning this clonotype itself: Its target is unknown.

This sequence joins TRBV5-6 and TRBJ2-7, with TRBD1 as a possible D gene (5 bases). The TCR originated in a child under two years old who had a stem cell transplant for acute myeloid leukemia, so the T cells may come from the graft donor. The sample in question was peripheral blood, obtained 60 days after TCRalphabeta/CD19-depleted stem cell transplant. The CDR3 DNA reads as TGTGCCAGCAGCTTGGTGGGGCCCTACGAGCAGTACTTC. Protein: CASSLVGPYEQYF.